The T cell receptor beta chain described here comes from a study of OX40 agonist ivuxolimab in advanced cancers. Whole-study results and caveats: Specificity for antigen went undetermined in the expanded peripheral T cells.

For this clone: Its antigen is unknown.

The germline V gene encodes CDR1 MRHNA and CDR2 SNTAGT. The CDR3 is 16 amino acids. V dropped 0 bases and J dropped 4; count of bases not matched to a gene: 8. Measured with immunoSEQ multiplex PCR; TCRdb has only the in-frame clones, and not every one. The sample records around 100,000 clones, over 75% being singletons. The sample here was CD4+ or CD8+ T cells sorted from blood, taken in a trial of the OX40 agonist ivuxolimab. The chain couples TRBV6-4 to TRBJ1-2, with 7 bases matching TRBD1. This clonotype was obtained from an adult with an advanced solid tumor such as melanoma, head and neck, liver or kidney cancer. The CDR3 DNA is TGTGCCAGCAGTGACTCCGGACAGGAAAAGATCTATGGCTACACCTTC. Its translation: CASSDSGQEKIYGYTF.